This T cell receptor (beta chain) originates from a study of T-cell reconstitution after alpha-beta-depleted transplantation in children. V lost 1 base and J lost 8, with 15 bases in between. The CDR3 covers 16 residues. CDR1 and CDR2 (germline): MDHEN, SYDVKM. General study points: After transplant, high TCRbeta diversity at day 60 in some patients arose from surviving recipient T cells and thymic progenitors. The authors attributed T-cell counts and diversity one year after transplant mostly to newly produced T cells.

Unique molecular identifiers tagged the TCRbeta library. One entry per CDR3 protein results from TCRdb running MiXCR on the PCR reads. The data show roughly 200,000 distinct CDR3 sequences, roughly a tenth seen once. This clonotype was seen ten or more times. Its cognate antigen is unknown. This clonotype was obtained from a child younger than two with acute myeloid leukemia, due to receive a stem cell transplant. This chain joins TRBV28 and TRBJ1-6, with D possibly matching TRBD1 (6 bases). The material was PBMCs, obtained before TCRalphabeta/CD19-depleted stem cell transplant. The CDR3 DNA follows: TGTGCCAGCAGTTTATCGGGGGGCGTTTGGGATTCACCCCTCCACTTT. Protein: CASSLSGGVWDSPLHF.